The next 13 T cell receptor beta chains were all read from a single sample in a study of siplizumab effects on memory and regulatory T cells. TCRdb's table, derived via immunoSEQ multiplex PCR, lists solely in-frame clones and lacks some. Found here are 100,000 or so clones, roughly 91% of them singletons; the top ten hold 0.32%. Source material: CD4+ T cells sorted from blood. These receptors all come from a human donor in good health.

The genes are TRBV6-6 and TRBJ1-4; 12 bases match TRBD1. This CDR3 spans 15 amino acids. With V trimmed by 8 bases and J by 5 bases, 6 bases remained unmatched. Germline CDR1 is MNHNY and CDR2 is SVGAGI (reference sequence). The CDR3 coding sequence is TGTGCCAGCGGGACAGGGGGCTGGGGGAATGAAAAACTGTTTTTT. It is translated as CASGTGGWGNEKLFF.

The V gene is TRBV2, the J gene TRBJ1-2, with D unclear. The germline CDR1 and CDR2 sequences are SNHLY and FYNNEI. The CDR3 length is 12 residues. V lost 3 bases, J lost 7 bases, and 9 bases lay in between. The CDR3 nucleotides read TGTGCCAGCAGTGAGACGGGCGGTGGCTACACCTTC. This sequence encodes CASSETGGGYTF.

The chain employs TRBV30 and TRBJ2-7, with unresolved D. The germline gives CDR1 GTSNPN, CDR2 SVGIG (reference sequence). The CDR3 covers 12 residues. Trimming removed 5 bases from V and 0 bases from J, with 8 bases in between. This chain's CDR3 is CAWQPLSYEQYF. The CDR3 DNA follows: TGTGCCTGGCAGCCACTCTCCTACGAGCAGTACTTC.

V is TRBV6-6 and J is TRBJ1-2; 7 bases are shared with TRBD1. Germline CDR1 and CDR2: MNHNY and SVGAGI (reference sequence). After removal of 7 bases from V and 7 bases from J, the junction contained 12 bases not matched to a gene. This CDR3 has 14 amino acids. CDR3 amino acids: CASTSRGGGTGYTF. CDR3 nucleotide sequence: TGTGCCAGCACCTCGAGAGGAGGGGGCACTGGCTACACCTTC.

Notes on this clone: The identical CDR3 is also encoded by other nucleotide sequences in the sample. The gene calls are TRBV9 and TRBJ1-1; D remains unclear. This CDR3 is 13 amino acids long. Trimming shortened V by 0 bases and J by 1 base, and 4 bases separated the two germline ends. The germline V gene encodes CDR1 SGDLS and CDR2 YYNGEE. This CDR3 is CASSVAGNTEAFF. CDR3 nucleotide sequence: TGTGCCAGCAGCGTAGCTGGGAACACTGAAGCTTTCTTT. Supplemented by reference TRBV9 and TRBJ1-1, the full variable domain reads DSGVTQTPKHLITATGQRVTLRCSPRSGDLSVYWYQQSLDQGLQFLIQYYNGEERAKGNILERFSAQQFPDLHSELNLSSLELGDSALYFCASSVAGNTEAFFGQGTRLTVV.

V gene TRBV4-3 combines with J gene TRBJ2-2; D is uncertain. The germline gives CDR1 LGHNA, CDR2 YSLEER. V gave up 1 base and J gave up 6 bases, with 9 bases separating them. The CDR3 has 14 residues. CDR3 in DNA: TGCGCCAGCAGCCAAGGTCGGGTTGCCGGGGAGCTGTTTTTT. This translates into CASSQGRVAGELFF.

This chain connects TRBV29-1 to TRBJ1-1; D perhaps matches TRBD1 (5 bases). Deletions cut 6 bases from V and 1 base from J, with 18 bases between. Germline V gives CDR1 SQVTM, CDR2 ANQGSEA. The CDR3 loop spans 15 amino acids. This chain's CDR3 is CSVRAAQGGNTEAFF. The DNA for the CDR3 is TGCAGCGTGAGGGCCGCTCAGGGAGGGAACACTGAAGCTTTCTTT.

The CDR3 nucleotides are TGTGCCAGCAGCTCCCTGACAAGTTACAATGAGCAGTTCTTC. Amino acids: CASSSLTSYNEQFF. The chain combines TRBV9 with TRBJ2-1; D gene unclear. This CDR3 is built from 14 residues. Germline V gene data show CDR1 as SGDLS and CDR2 as YYNGEE. V shed 4 bases and J shed 4 bases, with 12 bases lying between them. Full variable domain (missing parts from reference TRBV9 and TRBJ2-1): DSGVTQTPKHLITATGQRVTLRCSPRSGDLSVYWYQQSLDQGLQFLIQYYNGEERAKGNILERFSAQQFPDLHSELNLSSLELGDSALYFCASSSLTSYNEQFFGPGTRLTVL.

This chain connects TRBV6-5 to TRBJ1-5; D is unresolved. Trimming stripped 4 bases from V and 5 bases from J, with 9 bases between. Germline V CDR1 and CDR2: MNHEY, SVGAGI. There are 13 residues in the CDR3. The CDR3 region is CASSWAPYQPQHF. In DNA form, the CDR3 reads TGTGCCAGCAGTTGGGCTCCGTATCAGCCCCAGCATTTT.

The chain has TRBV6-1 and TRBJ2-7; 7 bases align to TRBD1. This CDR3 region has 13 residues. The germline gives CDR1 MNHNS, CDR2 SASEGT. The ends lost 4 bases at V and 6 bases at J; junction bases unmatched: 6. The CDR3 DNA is TGTGCCAGCAGTGGGACAGGAGTGCGCGAGCAGTACTTC. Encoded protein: CASSGTGVREQYF.

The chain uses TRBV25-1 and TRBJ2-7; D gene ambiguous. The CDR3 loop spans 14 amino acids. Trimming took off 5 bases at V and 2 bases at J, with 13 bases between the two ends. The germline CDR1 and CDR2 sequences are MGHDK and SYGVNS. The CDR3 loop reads CASSTRTAAYEQYF. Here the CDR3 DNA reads TGTGCCAGCAGTACCCGGACGGCTGCCTACGAGCAGTACTTC.

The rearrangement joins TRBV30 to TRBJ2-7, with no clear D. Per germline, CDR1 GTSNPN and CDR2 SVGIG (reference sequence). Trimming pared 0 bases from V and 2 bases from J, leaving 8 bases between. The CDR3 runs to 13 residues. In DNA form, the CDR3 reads TGTGCCTGGAGTGTAGGGCTAGCCTACGAGCAGTACTTC. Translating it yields CAWSVGLAYEQYF.

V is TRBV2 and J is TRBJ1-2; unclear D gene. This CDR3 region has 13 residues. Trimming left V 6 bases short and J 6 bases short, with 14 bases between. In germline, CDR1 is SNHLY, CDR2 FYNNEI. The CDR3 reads CASSYDGANGYTF. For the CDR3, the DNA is TGTGCCAGCAGCTACGACGGAGCCAATGGCTACACCTTC.